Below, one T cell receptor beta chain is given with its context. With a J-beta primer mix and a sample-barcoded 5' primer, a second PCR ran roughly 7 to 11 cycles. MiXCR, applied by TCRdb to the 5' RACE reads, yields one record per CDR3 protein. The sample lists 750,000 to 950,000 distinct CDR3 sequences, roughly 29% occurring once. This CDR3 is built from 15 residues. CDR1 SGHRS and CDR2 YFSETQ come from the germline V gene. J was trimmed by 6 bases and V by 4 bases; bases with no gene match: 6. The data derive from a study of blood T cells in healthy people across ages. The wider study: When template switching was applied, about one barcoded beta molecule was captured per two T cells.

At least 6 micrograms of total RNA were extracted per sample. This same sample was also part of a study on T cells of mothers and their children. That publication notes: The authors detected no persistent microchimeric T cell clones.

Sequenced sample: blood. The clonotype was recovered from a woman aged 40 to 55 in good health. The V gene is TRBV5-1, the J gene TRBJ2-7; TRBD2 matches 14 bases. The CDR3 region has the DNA TGCGCCAGCAGCCAGGGACTAGCGGGAGCCTTCGAGCAGTACTTC. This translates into CASSQGLAGAFEQYF.